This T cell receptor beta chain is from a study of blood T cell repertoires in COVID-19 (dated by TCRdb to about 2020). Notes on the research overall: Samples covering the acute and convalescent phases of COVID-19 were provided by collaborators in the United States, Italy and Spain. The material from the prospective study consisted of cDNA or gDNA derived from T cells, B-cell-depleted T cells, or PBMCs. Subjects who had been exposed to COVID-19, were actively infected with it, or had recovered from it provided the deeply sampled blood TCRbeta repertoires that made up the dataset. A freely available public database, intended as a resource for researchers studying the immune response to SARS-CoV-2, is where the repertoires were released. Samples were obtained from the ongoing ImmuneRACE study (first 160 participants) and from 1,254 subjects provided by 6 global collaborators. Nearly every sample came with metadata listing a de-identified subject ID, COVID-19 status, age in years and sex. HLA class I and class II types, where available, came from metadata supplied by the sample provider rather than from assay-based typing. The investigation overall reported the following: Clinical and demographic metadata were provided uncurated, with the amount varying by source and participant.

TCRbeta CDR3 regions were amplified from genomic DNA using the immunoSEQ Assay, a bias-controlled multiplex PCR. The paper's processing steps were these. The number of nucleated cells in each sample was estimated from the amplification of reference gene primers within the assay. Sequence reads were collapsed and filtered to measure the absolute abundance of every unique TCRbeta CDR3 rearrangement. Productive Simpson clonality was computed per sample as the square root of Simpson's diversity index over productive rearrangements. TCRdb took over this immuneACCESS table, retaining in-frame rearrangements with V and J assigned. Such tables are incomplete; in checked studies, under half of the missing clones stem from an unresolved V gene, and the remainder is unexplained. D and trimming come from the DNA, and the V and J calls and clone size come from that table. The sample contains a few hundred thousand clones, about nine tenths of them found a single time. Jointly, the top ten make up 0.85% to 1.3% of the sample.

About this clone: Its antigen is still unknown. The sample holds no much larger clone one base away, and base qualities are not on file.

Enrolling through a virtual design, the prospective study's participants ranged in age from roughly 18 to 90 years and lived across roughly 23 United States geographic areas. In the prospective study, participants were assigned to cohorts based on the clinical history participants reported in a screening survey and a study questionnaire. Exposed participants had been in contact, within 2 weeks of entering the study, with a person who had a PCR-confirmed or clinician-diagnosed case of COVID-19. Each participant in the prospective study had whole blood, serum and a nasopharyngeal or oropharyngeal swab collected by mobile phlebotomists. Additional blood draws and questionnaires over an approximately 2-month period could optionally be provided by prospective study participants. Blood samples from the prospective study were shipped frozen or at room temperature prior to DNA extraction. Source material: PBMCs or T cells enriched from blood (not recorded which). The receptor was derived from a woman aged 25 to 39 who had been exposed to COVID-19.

The CDR3 reads CASSLTNSGETTDTQYF. The nucleotide sequence is TGTGCCAGCAGCCTTACCAACTCAGGGGAGACCACAGATACGCAGTATTTT. This receptor chain uses TRBV4-2 and TRBJ2-3; TRBD1 is a weak D gene call, 6 bases matching. CDR1 is given as LGHNA and CDR2 as YNFKEQ, both from the germline V gene. CDR3 length: 17 amino acids, cysteine to phenylalanine. Only the CDR3 portion is preserved as DNA: 51 bases, with reading frame beginning at the first base. V loses 4 bases of germline sequence and J loses 2 bases, and the interval between the two ends is 19 bases.